The T cell receptor (beta chain) described here comes from a study of cytomegalovirus exposure and HLA in healthy donors (TCRdb year 2017). Context from the whole study: According to an earlier analysis of a few hundred of the donors, 150 million to 200 million T cells yielded 117 million unique TCR beta sequences and about 300 Gb of sequence data. Of the roughly 400 genotyped donors, 75% to 85% were placed in the genetic ancestry cluster associated with self-reported Caucasian donors. A later analysis re-analyzed previously published TCR beta repertoires from 650 to 800 donors and added high-resolution HLA genotyping to study TCR occurrence patterns. HLA typing included class I and class II loci at four-digit resolution. The later analysis used no new phenotypic data to find candidate immune exposures, relying instead on TCR beta sequences and their occurrence across donors. Donor age, sex, ethnicity and CMV serostatus were compiled together with the repertoire data. Because of strong linkage in the cohort, 4 to 6 DR-DQ haplotypes were treated as single units for association and clustering. Around 320 gigabases of sequencing data and approximately 93 million unique TCR sequences were included in an early release covering 500 to 750 HLA-typed donors. The study profiled the T cell repertoires of hundreds of subjects by immunosequencing and related them to cytomegalovirus serostatus. The study aimed to test whether signatures of past pathogen exposure could be identified by cataloging public T cell receptors. The study combined high-throughput TCR immunosequencing, statistical association of individual TCRs with disease status, and machine learning to predict cytomegalovirus infection status. A later genetic analysis took genome-wide SNP genotypes for about 60% of the roughly 670 donors and used that subset as a discovery cohort. Besides the first cohort of 500 to 700 subjects, a separate validation cohort made up of 120 different subjects was used. The number of typed donors differed by locus: about 620-640 for A, B, C, DRB1 and DQB1; approximately 520 for DQA1; around 580 for DPA1; and 450 to 480 for DPB1. Among around 400 genotyped donors of the cohort, an average of approximately 200,000 unique TCR beta nucleotide sequences was sequenced per donor, of which 15% to 20% were non-productive. An earlier analysis of some 500 of the donors applied high-throughput TCR beta sequencing to assess whether each TCR beta V gene segment acted as functional or pseudogenic. All discovery cohort repertoires had been generated using a single sequencing platform. Overall study outcomes, separate from this receptor: Compared with equally common non-associated chains, HLA-associated TCR beta chains in a later analysis were more clonally expanded and had lower generation probabilities. This cohort had only TCR beta chains sequenced, and the lack of alpha or paired-chain data limited which features could be detected. A cluster of highly shared sequence variants was judged likely to be a technical artifact of the sequencing pipeline. A later genetic analysis reported fewer N-insertions in productive TCRs among donors in an Asian-associated ancestry cluster than the roughly 650-donor mean. Most CMV-associated TCR beta chains appeared to be HLA-restricted in a later analysis, and the HLA associations seemed to be driven largely by CMV exposure. Roughly uniform sequencing depth across donors was assumed in presence/absence analyses, although this assumption may not hold. At a false discovery rate of 0.05, a later analysis linked 16,951 TCR beta sequences to specific HLA alleles. The earlier analysis of nearly 600 of the donors excluded approximately 17 rarely observed V segments, including chromosome 9 orphons, because counts were too low. According to a later analysis, parvovirus B19, influenza, CMV and Epstein-Barr virus appeared linked to several top co-occurrence clusters. An earlier analysis of approximately 540 of the donors showed that most TCR beta V segments appeared in productive rearrangements either about 87% or about 30% of the time, which broadly matched IMGT annotations. Assigning TCR associations to individual alleles was difficult when HLA alleles, especially DR and DQ, strongly co-occurred. For the cohort, immune exposure information was limited to CMV serostatus. In a later genetic analysis, a missense DCLRE1C variant was associated with V-gene and J-gene trimming of TCR beta chains, and the association was replicated in an independent cohort. In vitro tests confirmed that a few of the cytomegalovirus-associated TCR beta chains recognize cytomegalovirus antigens. Correlated functional status among segregating V segments might reflect linkage disequilibrium, but an unknown experimental factor could not be ruled out. Across donors, most TCR sequences were observed very rarely, whereas some public TCRs were present in many individuals. The study gave a list of 150 to 200 TCR beta chains associated with cytomegalovirus. In a later analysis, TCR association rates were found to vary across HLA loci, with the most associated TCRs seen for DRB1 alleles and the fewest for HLA-C alleles. The classifier was reported to diagnose cytomegalovirus status with high specificity and sensitivity in both the original and validation cohorts. According to the authors, the approach could potentially be generalized to other disease states and immunological phenotypes. The 87-base-pair reads could not distinguish some IMGT-functional V segments, including TRBV6-2 and TRBV6-3, so those segments were excluded. A further reported finding was that TCR beta sequences accurately predicted the HLA-A and HLA-B alleles for most subjects in the first cohort. Because some donors lacked HLA typing at each locus, the association tests relied only on the typed subset.

The library was built by means of the immunoSEQ multiplex PCR assay. A mixture of 60 forward primers for TCR Vbeta segments and 13 reverse primers for TCR Jbeta segments was used in the multiplex PCR. The CDR3 region of rearranged TCR beta genes was amplified from genomic DNA with a multiplex PCR assay. The amplified TCR beta libraries were sequenced on the Illumina HiSeq System as 87-base-pair reads. On the authors' methods: Across the 670 or so repertoires, a later analysis counted 75 million to 90 million unique TCR beta chains, roughly 11 million of which were shared by at least two donors. Raw reads were error-corrected and collapsed into unique sequences by a nearest-neighbor algorithm in which closely related sequences were merged to remove PCR and sequencing errors. Alignment of CDR3 sequences to IMGT reference sequences was used to assign V, D and J gene segments. For a sequence to be retained, a match of at least six nucleotides to both a V gene segment and a J gene segment was required. A rearrangement counted as productive if the CDR3 had no stop codons and remained in frame with V and J, and every other rearrangement counted as non-productive. Following IMGT convention, CDR3 was defined as the stretch from the second conserved V-encoded cysteine to the conserved J-encoded phenylalanine. Sequences without an unambiguous match to a single V gene segment were excluded from the earlier analysis of several hundred of the donors. In an earlier analysis of 587 of the donors, a V segment was called functional when productive rearrangements were above 56.7%, and segregating when the standard deviation between donors exceeded 5%. To diagnose cytomegalovirus status from the catalog of TCR beta chain sequences, a statistical classification framework was built. A later analysis assigned V and J genes by comparing TCR nucleotide sequences with IMGT/GENE-DB human TR gene sequences. Using the TCRdist pipeline, a later analysis assigned CDR3 sequences along with most-parsimonious VDJ recombination scenarios. A later analysis defined each TCR beta chain by its CDR3 amino acid sequence plus V-gene family, and excluded reads lacking a unique V-gene family. As a way to deal with suspected cross-contamination and a sequencing artifact, a later analysis dropped roughly 600 nucleotide sequences that were highly shared and had low generation probability. A later analysis calculated a clonal expansion index for each public chain from normalized within-repertoire ranks of inferred template counts. In a later analysis, generation probabilities were computed with a VDJ recombination model fitted to out-of-frame rearrangements, and the resulting probabilities were checked against IGoR. In a later analysis, TCR-TCR, TCR-HLA and TCR-CMV co-occurrence was scored with hypergeometric tests, and a repertoire-size bias correction was applied to TCR pairs. False discovery rates were estimated in a later analysis by permuting HLA or CMV assignments 20 times. In a later analysis, co-occurring TCRs were grouped using DBSCAN, and TCRdist sequence similarity was added for clustering within HLA-allele-positive subsets. Co-occurrence clustering excluded repertoires with fewer than 30,000 or more than 120,000 public chains, plus five with anomalous nucleotide sharing. In TCRdb, the immuneACCESS table is reduced to in-frame sequences with V and J assigned. These tables do not hold every clone; where another copy was compared, an unresolved V gene accounts for under half, and the others remain unexplained. The DNA gave D and trimming, while V, J and clone size come from that table. The sample profile shows about 100,000 clones; about 80% of them were found once. The ten largest make up just over 0.75% of the sample.

This clone was seen only a few times. There is no known antigen for this receptor. The sample holds no much larger clone one base away, and base qualities are not on file. The cohort comprised fewer than 750 healthy bone marrow donors. Cohort members were all nominally healthy when sampled, although unrecorded immune exposures were likely present. The donor tested CMV seronegative, placing the donor among the 350 or so seronegative members of the cohort. Every donor gave a peripheral blood sample, and the peripheral blood mononuclear cells from that sample were used for TCR beta sequencing. The Qiagen DNeasy Blood Extraction Kit was used to extract genomic DNA from the blood cell samples. Looking up the germline V gene yields CDR1 MNHEY and CDR2 SVGAGI. Trimming removed 6 bases from V and 0 bases from J, leaving 12 bases between the germline ends. The CDR3 holds 15 amino acids from the cysteine to the phenylalanine. Left in the record is the CDR3 DNA by itself, 45 bases read in frame from the first base.

The TCR comes from a woman aged 55 to 70 in good health and CMV-seronegative. The source material was PBMCs. The chain is assembled from TRBV6-5 and TRBJ2-1; the D gene is perhaps TRBD2, on 7 matching bases. The nucleotide sequence reads TGTGCCAGCAGCCGGGGGGCGTACTCCTACAATGAGCAGTTCTTC. Its translation is CASSRGAYSYNEQFF.